The entry below describes one TCR beta chain. The antigen is not known. The CDR3 loop spans 15 amino acids. Per germline, CDR1 SGHTA and CDR2 FQGTGA. V shed 4 bases and J shed 4 bases, with 13 bases lying between them. The data originate from a study of beta chain features in type 1 diabetes. Broader study findings: TCRB CDR3s from Type 1 diabetes patients were moderately but significantly shorter in all four CD4+ subsets.

Sorting that relied on CD45RO/CCR7/CD25/CD127/CD95/CD27 yielded CD4+ naive, central memory, regulatory and stem cell-like memory cells. The isolated RNA, all of it, was reverse transcribed, so expressed TCRB transcripts were what got sequenced. Repertoires were generated with immunoSEQ multiplex PCR, while TCRdb's copy carries only in-frame clones and drops some. The profile shows some 360,000 clones, around a tenth of them singletons. Material for sequencing was central memory CD4+ T cells from blood. This chain links TRBV7-3 with TRBJ2-2, with D tentatively TRBD1 or TRBD2 (6 bases each). This receptor was obtained from a young man with type 1 diabetes. DNA for the CDR3: TGTGCCAGCAGCTCCTCGGGGGCCGGCACCGGGGAGCTGTTTTTT. Encoded protein: CASSSSGAGTGELFF. Variable domain in full (rest from reference TRBV7-3 and TRBJ2-2): GAGVSQTPSNKVTEKGKYVELRCDPISGHTALYWYRQSLGQGPEFLIYFQGTGAADDSGLPNDRFFAVRPEGSVSTLKIQRTERGDSAVYLCASSSSGAGTGELFFGEGSRLTVL.